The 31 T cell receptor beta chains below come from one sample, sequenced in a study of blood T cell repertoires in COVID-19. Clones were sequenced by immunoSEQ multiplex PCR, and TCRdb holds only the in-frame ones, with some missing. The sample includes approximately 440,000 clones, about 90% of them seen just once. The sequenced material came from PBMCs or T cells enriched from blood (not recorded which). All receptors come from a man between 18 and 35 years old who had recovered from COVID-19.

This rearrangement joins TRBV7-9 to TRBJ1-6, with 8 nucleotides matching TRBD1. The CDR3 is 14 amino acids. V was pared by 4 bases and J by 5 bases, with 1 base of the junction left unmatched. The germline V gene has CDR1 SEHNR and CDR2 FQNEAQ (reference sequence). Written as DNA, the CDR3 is TGTGCCAGCAGCTCGACAGGGGATAATTCACCCCTCCACTTT. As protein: CASSSTGDNSPLHF. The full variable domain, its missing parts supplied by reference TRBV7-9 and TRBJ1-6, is DTGVSQNPRHKITKRGQNVTFRCDPISEHNRLYWYRQTLGQGPEFLTYFQNEAQLEKSRLLSDRFSAERPKGSFSTLEIQRTEQGDSAMYLCASSSTGDNSPLHFGNGTRLTVT.

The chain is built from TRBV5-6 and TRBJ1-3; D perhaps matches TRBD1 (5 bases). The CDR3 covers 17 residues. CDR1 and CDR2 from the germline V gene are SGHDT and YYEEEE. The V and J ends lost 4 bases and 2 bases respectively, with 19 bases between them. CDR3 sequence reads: CASSTPTVNPPGNTIYF. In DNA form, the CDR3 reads TGTGCCAGCAGCACACCGACAGTAAACCCACCTGGAAACACCATATATTTT.

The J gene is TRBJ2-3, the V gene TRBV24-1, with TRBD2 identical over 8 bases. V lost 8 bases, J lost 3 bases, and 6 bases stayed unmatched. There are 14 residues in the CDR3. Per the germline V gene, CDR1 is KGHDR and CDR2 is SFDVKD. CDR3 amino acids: CATNGGGRTDTQYF. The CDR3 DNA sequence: TGTGCCACCAACGGGGGGGGTCGGACAGATACGCAGTATTTT.

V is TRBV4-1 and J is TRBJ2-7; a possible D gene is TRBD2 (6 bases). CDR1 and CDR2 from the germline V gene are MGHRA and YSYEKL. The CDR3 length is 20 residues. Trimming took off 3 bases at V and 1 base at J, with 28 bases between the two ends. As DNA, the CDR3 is TGCGCCAGCAGCCAGAGGCCGTCAAAAACCTCTACGGGAGAATCCTACGAGCAGTACTTC. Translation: CASSQRPSKTSTGESYEQYF.

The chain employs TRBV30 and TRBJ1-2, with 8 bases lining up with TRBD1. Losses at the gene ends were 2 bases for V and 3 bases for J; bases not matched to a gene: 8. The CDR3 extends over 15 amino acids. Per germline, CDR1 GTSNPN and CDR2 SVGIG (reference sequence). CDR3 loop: CAWSLLQGVDYGYTF. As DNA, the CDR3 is TGTGCCTGGAGTCTACTACAGGGGGTTGACTATGGCTACACCTTC.

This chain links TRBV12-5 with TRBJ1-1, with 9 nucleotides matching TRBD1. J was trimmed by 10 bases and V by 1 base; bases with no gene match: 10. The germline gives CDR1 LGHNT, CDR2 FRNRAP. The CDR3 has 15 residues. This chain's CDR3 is CASGLGAGTGLPAFF. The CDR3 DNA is TGTGCTAGTGGTTTGGGAGCCGGGACAGGGCTGCCAGCTTTCTTT.

CDR3 nucleotide sequence: TGTGCCAGCAGTCGGAGTGGGGGGGAGCTGTTTTTT. As protein: CASSRSGGELFF. The gene calls are TRBV27 and TRBJ2-2; D is undetermined. This CDR3 is built from 12 residues. Germline CDR1 is MNHEY and CDR2 is SMNVEV (reference sequence). The ends were cut back, 5 bases at V and 8 bases at J, with 9 bases in the middle.

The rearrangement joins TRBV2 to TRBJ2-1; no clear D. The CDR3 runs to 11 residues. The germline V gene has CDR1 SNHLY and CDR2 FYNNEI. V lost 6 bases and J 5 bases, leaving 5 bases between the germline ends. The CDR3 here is CASRINNEQFF. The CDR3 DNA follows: TGTGCCAGCAGAATAAACAATGAGCAGTTCTTC. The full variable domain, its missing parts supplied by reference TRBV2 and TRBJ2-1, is EPEVTQTPSHQVTQMGQEVILRCVPISNHLYFYWYRQILGQKVEFLVSFYNNEISEKSEIFDDQFSVERPDGSNFTLKIRSTKLEDSAMYFCASRINNEQFFGPGTRLTVL.

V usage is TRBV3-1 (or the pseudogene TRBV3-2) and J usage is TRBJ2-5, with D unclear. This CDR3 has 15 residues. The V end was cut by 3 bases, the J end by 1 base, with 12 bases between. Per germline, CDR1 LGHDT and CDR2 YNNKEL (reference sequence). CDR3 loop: CASSQGRVSQETQYF. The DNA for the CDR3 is TGTGCCAGCAGCCAGGGTCGGGTTTCCCAAGAGACCCAGTACTTC.

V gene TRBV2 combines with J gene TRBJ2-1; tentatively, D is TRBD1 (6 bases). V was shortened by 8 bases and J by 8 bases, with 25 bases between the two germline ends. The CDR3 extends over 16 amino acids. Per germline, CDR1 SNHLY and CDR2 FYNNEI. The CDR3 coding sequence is TGTGCCAGCGGGGTAAACGGGCAGGGGACCGGCGATGAGCAGTTCTTC. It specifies CASGVNGQGTGDEQFF.

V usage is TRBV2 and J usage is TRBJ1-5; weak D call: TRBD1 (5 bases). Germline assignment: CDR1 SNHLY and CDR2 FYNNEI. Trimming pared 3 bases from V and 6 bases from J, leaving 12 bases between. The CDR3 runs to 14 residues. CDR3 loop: CASSDAGGPQPQHF. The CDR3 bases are TGTGCCAGCAGTGATGCCGGGGGACCTCAGCCCCAGCATTTT.

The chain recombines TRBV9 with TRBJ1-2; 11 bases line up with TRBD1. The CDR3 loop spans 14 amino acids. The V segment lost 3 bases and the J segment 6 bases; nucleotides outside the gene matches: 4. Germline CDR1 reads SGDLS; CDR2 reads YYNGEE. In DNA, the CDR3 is TGTGCCAGCAGCGCCGGACAGGGGGCCAATGGCTACACCTTC. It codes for CASSAGQGANGYTF.

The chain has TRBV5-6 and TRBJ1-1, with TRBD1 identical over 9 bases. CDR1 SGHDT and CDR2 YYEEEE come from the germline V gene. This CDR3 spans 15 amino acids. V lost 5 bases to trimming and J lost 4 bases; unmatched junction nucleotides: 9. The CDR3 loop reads CASRTRQGGSTEAFF. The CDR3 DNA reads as TGTGCCAGCAGAACAAGACAGGGGGGCTCCACTGAAGCTTTCTTT.

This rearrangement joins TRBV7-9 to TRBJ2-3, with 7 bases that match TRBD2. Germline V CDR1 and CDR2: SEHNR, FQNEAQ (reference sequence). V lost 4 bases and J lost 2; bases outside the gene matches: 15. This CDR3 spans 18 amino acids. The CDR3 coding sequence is TGTGCCAGCAGCTACCCTAGGGGAACTAGCGACAACACAGATACGCAGTATTTT. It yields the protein CASSYPRGTSDNTDTQYF. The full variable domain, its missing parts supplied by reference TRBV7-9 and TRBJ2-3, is DTGVSQNPRHKITKRGQNVTFRCDPISEHNRLYWYRQTLGQGPEFLTYFQNEAQLEKSRLLSDRFSAERPKGSFSTLEIQRTEQGDSAMYLCASSYPRGTSDNTDTQYFGPGTRLTVL.

CDR3 in amino acids: CAWSPGTSSNQPQHF. The CDR3 bases are TGTGCCTGGAGTCCAGGGACAAGTAGCAATCAGCCCCAGCATTTT. The chain carries TRBV30 and TRBJ1-5; a possible D gene is TRBD1 (6 bases). Trimming stripped 2 bases from V and 0 bases from J, with 11 bases between. In germline, CDR1 is GTSNPN, CDR2 SVGIG (reference sequence). The CDR3 consists of 15 residues.

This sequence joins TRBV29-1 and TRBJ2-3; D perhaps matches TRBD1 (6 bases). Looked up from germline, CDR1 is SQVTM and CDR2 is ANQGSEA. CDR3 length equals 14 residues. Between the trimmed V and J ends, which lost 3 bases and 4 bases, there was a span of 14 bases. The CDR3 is CSVDEGWGPDTQYF. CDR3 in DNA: TGCAGCGTTGATGAGGGTTGGGGGCCAGATACGCAGTATTTT.

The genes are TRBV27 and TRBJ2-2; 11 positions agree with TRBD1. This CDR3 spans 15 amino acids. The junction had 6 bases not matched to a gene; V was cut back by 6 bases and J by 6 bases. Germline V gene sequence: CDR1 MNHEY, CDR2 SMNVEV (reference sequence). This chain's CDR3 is CASRADRGRAGELFF. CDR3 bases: TGTGCCAGCAGGGCGGACAGGGGGCGCGCCGGGGAGCTGTTTTTT.

The CDR3 DNA reads TGTGCCAGCAGCCTTTGGGGGGTGGGACAGTCCTCAAATCAGCCCCAGCATTTT. It specifies CASSLWGVGQSSNQPQHF. The V and J genes are TRBV11-3 and TRBJ1-5; 7 nucleotides line up with TRBD1. The V gene's germline CDR1 is SGHNT and CDR2 YENEEA. This CDR3 is built from 18 residues. With V trimmed by 5 bases and J by 4 bases, 17 bases remained unmatched.

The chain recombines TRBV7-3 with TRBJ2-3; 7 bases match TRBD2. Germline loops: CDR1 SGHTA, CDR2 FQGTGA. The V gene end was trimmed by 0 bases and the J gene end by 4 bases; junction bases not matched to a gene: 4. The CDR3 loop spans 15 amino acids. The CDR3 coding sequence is TGTGCCAGCAGCTTAACGGGAGGGCCCCCAGATACGCAGTATTTT. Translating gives CASSLTGGPPDTQYF.

CDR3 nucleotide sequence: TGTGCCAGCAGTCGCAGACAGGGGGCGCCCGGGGAGCTGTTTTTT. Its protein product is CASSRRQGAPGELFF. The V gene is TRBV6-5, the J gene TRBJ2-2; 10 bases fit TRBD1. V gave up 5 bases and J gave up 6 bases; unmatched junction bases: 6. Germline CDR1 and CDR2: MNHEY and SVGAGI. The CDR3 totals 15 residues.

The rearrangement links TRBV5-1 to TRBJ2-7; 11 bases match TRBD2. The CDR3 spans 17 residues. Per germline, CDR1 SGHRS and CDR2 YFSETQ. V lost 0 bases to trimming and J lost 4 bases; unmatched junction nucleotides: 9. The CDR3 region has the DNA TGCGCCAGCAGCTTGGGGGTAGCGGGAGGGCCCGGGTACGAGCAGTACTTC. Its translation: CASSLGVAGGPGYEQYF. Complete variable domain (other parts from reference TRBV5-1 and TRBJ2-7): KAGVTQTPRYLIKTRGQQVTLSCSPISGHRSVSWYQQTPGQGLQFLFEYFSETQRNKGNFPGRFSGRQFSNSRSEMNVSTLELGDSALYLCASSLGVAGGPGYEQYFGPGTRLTVT.

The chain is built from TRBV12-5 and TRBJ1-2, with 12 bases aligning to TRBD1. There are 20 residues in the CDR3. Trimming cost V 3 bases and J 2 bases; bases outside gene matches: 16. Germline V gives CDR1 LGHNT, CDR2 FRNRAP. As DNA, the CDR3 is TGTGCTAGTGGTTTCAATCAAAAAGGGACAGGGGGCGGCCAGAACTATGGCTACACCTTC. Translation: CASGFNQKGTGGGQNYGYTF.

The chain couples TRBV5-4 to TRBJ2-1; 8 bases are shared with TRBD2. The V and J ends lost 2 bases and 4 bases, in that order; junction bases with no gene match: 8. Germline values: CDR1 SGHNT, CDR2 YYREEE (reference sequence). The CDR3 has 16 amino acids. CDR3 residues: CASSFIVSGGYNEQFF. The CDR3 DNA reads TGTGCCAGCAGCTTTATCGTAAGCGGGGGTTACAATGAGCAGTTCTTC.

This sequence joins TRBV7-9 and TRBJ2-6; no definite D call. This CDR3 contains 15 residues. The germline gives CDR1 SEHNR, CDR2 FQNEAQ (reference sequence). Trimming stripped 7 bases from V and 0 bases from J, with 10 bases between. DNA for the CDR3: TGTGCCAGCACCGCAGTCAGCTCTGGGGCCAACGTCCTGACTTTC. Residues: CASTAVSSGANVLTF.

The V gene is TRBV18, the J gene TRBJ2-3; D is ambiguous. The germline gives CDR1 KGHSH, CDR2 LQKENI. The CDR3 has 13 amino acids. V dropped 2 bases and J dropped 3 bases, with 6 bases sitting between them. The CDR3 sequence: CASSPTDTDTQYF. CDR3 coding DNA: TGTGCCAGCTCACCAACTGATACAGATACGCAGTATTTT.

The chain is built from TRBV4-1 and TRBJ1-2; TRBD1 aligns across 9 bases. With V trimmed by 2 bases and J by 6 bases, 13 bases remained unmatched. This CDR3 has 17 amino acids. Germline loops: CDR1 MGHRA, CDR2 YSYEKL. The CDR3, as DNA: TGCGCCAGCAGCCAACCACGGGACAGGGTCAGGGTGGATGGCTACACCTTC. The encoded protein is CASSQPRDRVRVDGYTF.

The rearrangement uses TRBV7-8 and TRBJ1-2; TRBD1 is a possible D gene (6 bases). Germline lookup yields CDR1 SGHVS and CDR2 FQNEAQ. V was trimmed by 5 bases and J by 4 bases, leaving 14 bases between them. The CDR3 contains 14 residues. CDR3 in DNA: TGTGCCAGCAGCGAACAGGGCGTGGGCTATGGCTACACCTTC. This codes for CASSEQGVGYGYTF.

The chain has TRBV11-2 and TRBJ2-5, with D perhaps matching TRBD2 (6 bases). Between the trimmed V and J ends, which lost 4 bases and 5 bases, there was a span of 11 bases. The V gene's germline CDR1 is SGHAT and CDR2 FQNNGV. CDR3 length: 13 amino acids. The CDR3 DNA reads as TGTGCCAGCAGCTCATTACGGGGGGAGACCCAGTACTTC. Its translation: CASSSLRGETQYF.

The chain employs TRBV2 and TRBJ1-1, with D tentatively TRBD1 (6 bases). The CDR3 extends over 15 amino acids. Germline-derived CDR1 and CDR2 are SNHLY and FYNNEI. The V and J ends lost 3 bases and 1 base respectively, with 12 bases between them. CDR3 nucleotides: TGTGCCAGCAGTGATAGAGCGGGACAGAACACTGAAGCTTTCTTT. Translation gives CASSDRAGQNTEAFF.

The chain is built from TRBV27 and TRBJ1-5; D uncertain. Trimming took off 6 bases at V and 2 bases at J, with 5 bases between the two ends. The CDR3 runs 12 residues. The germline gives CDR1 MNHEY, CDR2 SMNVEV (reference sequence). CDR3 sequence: CASSERNQPQHF. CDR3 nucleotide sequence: TGTGCCAGCAGCGAGCGCAATCAGCCCCAGCATTTT.

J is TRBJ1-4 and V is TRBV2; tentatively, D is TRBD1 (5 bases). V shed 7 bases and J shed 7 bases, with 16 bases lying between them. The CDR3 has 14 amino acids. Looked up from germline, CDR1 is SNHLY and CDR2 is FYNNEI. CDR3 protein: CASTTQGLGEKLFF. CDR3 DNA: TGTGCCAGCACTACCCAGGGTTTGGGTGAAAAACTGTTTTTT.